The T cell receptor (beta chain) described here comes from a study of cytomegalovirus exposure and HLA in healthy donors. This CDR3 is built from 15 residues. The junction had 8 bases not matched to a gene; V was cut back by 3 bases and J by 7 bases. Germline CDR1 reads SGHTA; CDR2 reads FQGTGA. The primer mix had 60 Vbeta and 13 Jbeta primers. Generated by immunoSEQ multiplex PCR, the TCRdb table keeps only in-frame clones and is missing some. The data contain about 200,000 clones, approximately 86% of them singletons. This sequence joins TRBV7-3 and TRBJ2-2, with 7 bases identical to TRBD2. What was sequenced was PBMCs. This TCR came from a woman aged 25 to 39 in good health and CMV-seronegative. This chain's CDR3 is CASSLLGLPFGELFF. In DNA, the CDR3 is TGTGCCAGCAGCTTGTTGGGACTACCGTTCGGGGAGCTGTTTTTT.